Listed below are T cell receptor beta chains from one sample, sequenced in a study of early T cells in non-severe SARS-CoV-2 infection. One entry per CDR3 protein results from TCRdb running MiXCR on the 5' RACE reads. The sample shows roughly 54,000 distinct CDR3 sequences, about 5.6% of them seen only once. Sequencing was performed on whole blood. The receptors were gathered from an adult who was a healthcare worker with PCR-confirmed SARS-CoV-2 infection or an uninfected control (not recorded which). Each CDR3 is given with its conserved first and last residue. The D gene is left open where the match is weak. Only part of the rows carry a size: once, few, many, or a class if the clone is expanded.

clone size	V gene	D gene	J gene	CDR3 DNA	CDR3 protein
.	TRBV20-1	.	TRBJ2-1	TGCAGTGCTAGACCCCTCGGACGCGGGCTCCTCTCCTACAATGAGCAGTTCTTC	CSARPLGRGLLSYNEQFF
many	TRBV9	TRBD2	TRBJ2-1	TGTGCCAGCAGACCCCCTAGCGGGAGAGAGAATGAGCAGTTCTTC	CASRPPSGRENEQFF
many	TRBV11-1	TRBD1	TRBJ2-3	TGTGCCAGCAGCCGACAGGGCCCCATGGATACGCAGTATTTT	CASSRQGPMDTQYF
.	TRBV3-1	.	TRBJ2-5	TGTGCCAGCAGCCAAGGAGGCGGGTCCCAGGGGCAGGAGACCCAGTACTTC	CASSQGGGSQGQETQYF
few	TRBV2	.	TRBJ2-3	TGTGCCAGCATCTCAGGGGATGGTCCAGATACGCAGTATTTT	CASISGDGPDTQYF
few	TRBV19	TRBD1	TRBJ1-6	TGTGCCAGTAGTTTTCCAGGGGGAGTTTCACCCCTCCACTTT	CASSFPGGVSPLHF
many	TRBV28	TRBD2	TRBJ2-3	TGTGCCAGCACCTCAGCGGGAGAGCCCTCGGGGACGCAGTATTTT	CASTSAGEPSGTQYF
.	TRBV20-1	TRBD2	TRBJ2-1	TGCAGTGCTCTTAGCGGGTTGGACTCCTACAATGAGCAGTTCTTC	CSALSGLDSYNEQFF
many	TRBV13	.	TRBJ1-2	TGTGCCAGCAGCTTTTATATCGGCCTTGTGGACTATGGCTACACCTTC	CASSFYIGLVDYGYTF
few	TRBV20-1	.	TRBJ2-7	TGCAGTGCTAGAGATTGGGACAAAGACTCCTACGAGCAGTACTTC	CSARDWDKDSYEQYF
many	TRBV12-3/TRBV12-4	.	TRBJ2-5	TGTGCCAGCAGTCCCCTCTTCGGGGGTCAAGAGACCCAGTACTTC	CASSPLFGGQETQYF
many	TRBV7-2	.	TRBJ1-1	TGTGCCAGCAGCTTATTTGCAGGAGAGAACACTGAAGCTTTCTTT	CASSLFAGENTEAFF
.	TRBV20-1	.	TRBJ2-5	TGCAGTGCTCTTCTCCAGGGTAAACAAGAGACCCAGTACTTC	CSALLQGKQETQYF
few	TRBV7-9	.	TRBJ1-3	TGTGCCAGCAGCTTAGATGGAAACACCATATATTTT	CASSLDGNTIYF
many	TRBV7-9	.	TRBJ1-1	TGTGCCAGCAGCTTAGCGTGGTTGGGGGCCGGGGCTTTCTTT	CASSLAWLGAGAFF
.	TRBV30	.	TRBJ2-5	TGTGCCTGGAGTGTATCCGGGGGACCCGGGGAGACCCAGTACTTC	CAWSVSGGPGETQYF
.	TRBV9	.	TRBJ2-3	TGTGCCAGCAGCGTAGGCGGGGTTGCAGATACGCAGTATTTT	CASSVGGVADTQYF
many	TRBV6-1	TRBD2	TRBJ2-1	TGTGCCAGCAGTGAGGGGGCGGGAGGGCCGGATGAGCAGTTCTTC	CASSEGAGGPDEQFF
few	TRBV28	TRBD1	TRBJ2-1	TGTGCCAGCACCGCTTTGACAGGGTCTTACAATGAGCAGTTCTTC	CASTALTGSYNEQFF
few	TRBV3-1	TRBD2	TRBJ2-1	TGTGCCAGCAGCCAACGGGAACTAGCGAGCGTTATTAGCTCCTACAATGAGCAGTTCTTC	CASSQRELASVISSYNEQFF
few	TRBV13	.	TRBJ1-2	TGTGCCAGCAGCCTACGAGTGGCGGGCTACACCTTC	CASSLRVAGYTF
many	TRBV29-1	TRBD2	TRBJ2-3	TGCAGCGTTGAAGAAGCTAGCGGACGGGGAGATACGCAGTATTTT	CSVEEASGRGDTQYF
many	TRBV6-2/TRBV6-3	.	TRBJ1-2	TGTGCCAGCAGCCACGGGGAGGACTATGGCTACACCTTC	CASSHGEDYGYTF
.	TRBV20-1	.	TRBJ2-7	TGCAGTGCTTCTTCCTACGAGCAGTACTTC	CSASSYEQYF
.	TRBV29-1	.	TRBJ2-6	TGCAGCGTTGCCCGGGACACCGACTCTGGGGCCAACGTCCTGACTTTC	CSVARDTDSGANVLTF
many	TRBV7-8	.	TRBJ2-7	TGTGCCAGCAGCTTAGTCAGGGGCGCCTACGAGCAGTACTTC	CASSLVRGAYEQYF
many	TRBV3-1	.	TRBJ2-7	TGTGCCAGCAGGCCCGGGACGGGACAATACGAGCAGTACTTC	CASRPGTGQYEQYF
few	TRBV5-1	TRBD1	TRBJ1-6	TGCGCCAGCAGCTTGACCCCGGGACAGGCAACAAATTCACCCCTCCACTTT	CASSLTPGQATNSPLHF
many	TRBV6-1	.	TRBJ1-3	TGTGCCAGCAATAGGGGGATTGGTGGAAACACCATATATTTT	CASNRGIGGNTIYF
many	TRBV6-6	.	TRBJ2-3	TGTGCCAGCAGTTACTTTCCGAGCGGCACAGATACGCAGTATTTT	CASSYFPSGTDTQYF
many	TRBV20-1	.	TRBJ1-6	TGCAGTGCACGACCGGGCCTGGCGGGTTCACCCCTCCACTTT	CSARPGLAGSPLHF
many	TRBV4-2	TRBD2	TRBJ2-1	TGTGCCAGCCGCGGAGCGGGGGGCAATGAGCAGTTCTTC	CASRGAGGNEQFF
few	TRBV12-5	.	TRBJ2-3	TGTGCTAGTGCCCCCTTTGAGGGAACAGGCACAGATACGCAGTATTTT	CASAPFEGTGTDTQYF
.	TRBV11-1	.	TRBJ2-2	.	CASSSPRGGETTRTPGSCFF
many	TRBV10-3	TRBD1	TRBJ1-1	TGTGCCTCGGACAGGGGGATAGACACTGAAGCTTTCTTT	CASDRGIDTEAFF
few	TRBV7-2	.	TRBJ2-7	TGTGCCAGCAGCCAAGGGGCTGTCAAGTACTTC	CASSQGAVKYF
many	TRBV12-3/TRBV12-4	TRBD1	TRBJ1-6	TGTGCCAGCAGCTCCGCGACAGGGTCGAATTCACCCCTCCACTTT	CASSSATGSNSPLHF
many	TRBV20-1	.	TRBJ2-3	TGCAGTGCTAGATCCATCACTACAACAGATACGCAGTATTTT	CSARSITTTDTQYF
few	TRBV20-1	.	TRBJ2-3	TGCAGTGCTAGGTCAACCTATACGCAGTATTTT	CSARSTYTQYF
many	TRBV10-3	.	TRBJ2-1	TGTGCCATCAGTGGCAGAGGGGGCTACAATGAGCAGTTCTTC	CAISGRGGYNEQFF
few	TRBV20-1	.	TRBJ2-1	TGCAGTGCTAGAGGGAGGACTGGGGAGGCCTACAATGAGCAGTTCTTC	CSARGRTGEAYNEQFF
.	TRBV12-3/TRBV12-4	TRBD2	TRBJ2-7	TGTGCCAGCAGTTCCCAGGTCTTAGCGGGAGGGCCGTCCTACGAGCAGTACTTC	CASSSQVLAGGPSYEQYF
.	TRBV29-1	.	TRBJ2-4	TGCAGCGTTTCGACCGCAACTTTTAGGGACATTCAGTACTTC	CSVSTATFRDIQYF
many	TRBV7-8	.	TRBJ1-2	TGTGCCAGCAGCTTATCTCAGGGAGTAAGAGGCTACACCTTC	CASSLSQGVRGYTF
.	TRBV14	TRBD2	TRBJ2-7	TGTGCCAGCAGCCTGGGACTAGCGGGGCCTTACGAGCAGTACTTC	CASSLGLAGPYEQYF
many	TRBV6-1	.	TRBJ1-1	TGTGCCAGCTCGCCGGAGGGTCTGAACACTGAAGCTTTCTTT	CASSPEGLNTEAFF
few	TRBV4-2	TRBD1	TRBJ2-5	TGTGCCAGCAGGGGTTCGACAGGGGGCGATGTGACCCAGTACTTC	CASRGSTGGDVTQYF
.	TRBV12-3/TRBV12-4	.	TRBJ2-3	TGTGCCAGCAGTAATGGACAGTTAACAGATACGCAGTATTTT	CASSNGQLTDTQYF
few	TRBV20-1	TRBD1	TRBJ1-5	TGCAGTGCCAGCGGACAGGGGGGAAATCAGCCCCAGCATTTT	CSASGQGGNQPQHF
few	TRBV29-1	.	TRBJ2-7	TGCAGCGCTCGGACAGATCTGAGGGCGAGGGAGCAGTACTTC	CSARTDLRAREQYF
.	TRBV20-1	.	TRBJ2-1	TGCAGTGCTAGAGTTTCTCGGGGGGCCAGCTGGGAGCAGTTCTTC	CSARVSRGASWEQFF
many	TRBV6-5	.	TRBJ1-2	TGTGCCAGCAGTTACCAGGGATTGGGCTATGGCTACACCTTC	CASSYQGLGYGYTF
medium-sized	TRBV7-6	TRBD2	TRBJ2-5	TGTGCCAGCAGCTTTTTGAGGCGGGGGAGCCAAGAGACCCAGTACTTC	CASSFLRRGSQETQYF
many	TRBV5-1	.	TRBJ1-1	TGCGCCAGCAGCGTAGCCTGGGGGGCAACTGAAGCTTTCTTT	CASSVAWGATEAFF
many	TRBV6-6	.	TRBJ2-7	TGTGCCAGCAGTTTCTCGCTGGTGGCAGAGATCGAGCAGTACTTC	CASSFSLVAEIEQYF
.	TRBV12-3/TRBV12-4	.	TRBJ1-2	TGTGCCAGCAGCCGGAGGGGCGCGCGAGGCTATGGCTACACCTTC	CASSRRGARGYGYTF
.	TRBV4-1	TRBD2	TRBJ2-1	TGCGCCAGCAGCCCGGAGATAGTAGCGGGCAGCTCCTACAATGAGCAGTTCTTC	CASSPEIVAGSSYNEQFF
many	TRBV20-1	TRBD1	TRBJ1-6	TGCAGTGCTAGAGGGACAGGGGTAGATTCACCCCTCCACTTT	CSARGTGVDSPLHF
many	TRBV5-4	.	TRBJ2-7	TGTGCCAGCAGCTCAGACCACGGCTACGAGCAGTACTTC	CASSSDHGYEQYF